This TCR beta chain was sequenced for a study of hypomethylating agent response in myelodysplastic syndrome (dated by TCRdb to the early 2020s). Regarding the study in general: Patients were treated with the hypomethylating agents azacitidine (about 75% of the 11) or decitabine (3 of 11). Six patients had a response of complete response or hematologic improvement, and roughly five patients did not respond. Patients had a mean age of approximately 67 +/- 5.9 years, and a diploid cytogenetic profile was the most common. The cohort included some ten male and a couple of female myelodysplastic syndrome patients. Response was defined as complete response or hematologic improvement, and patients meeting neither criterion were classed as non-responders. TET2 mutation was identified most frequently, being present in about 50% of the 11 patients. Findings and caveats that apply to the study as a whole: Novel clonotypes appeared more often in responders, whereas non-responders had more contracted clonotypes after treatment. The cohort was small, with only 11 patients analyzed. Whether the shared GLIPH2 clusters possibly recognize novel MDS antigens was not confirmed and still needs to be tested experimentally. Healthy control donors were not age-matched to MDS patients, which could have impacted the MDS versus healthy comparison. No significant change in richness, rarefaction diversity or clonality was detected after hypomethylating agent treatment, either across all patients or within response groups.

The library was obtained by the immunoSEQ multiplex PCR assay. Each sample was run at survey resolution as two replicates of roughly 200 ng apiece, for a total of approximately 400 ng of DNA. Rearranged TCRB sequences in genomic DNA were detected with the hsTCRB kit using multiplex PCR primers targeting V and J genes. The first PCR used the QIAGEN Multiplex PCR Kit for about 32 cycles to amplify the CDR3 region. An 8-cycle second PCR added sample barcodes and Illumina adapters to each replicate. Pooled libraries were quantified with a QuantStudio 6 and the KAPA library quantification kit. Approximately 16 pM of pooled libraries was sequenced on an Illumina MiSeq using 156-cycle single-end reads and a 15-cycle index read. As for the authors' bioinformatics: Of 180,000 or so unique clonotypes, around 1.5% were flagged by VDJdb annotation as previously reported viral-epitope-specific clonotypes. Raw reads were processed by the immunoSEQ Data Assistant and immunoSEQ Analyzer into normalized, annotated TCRB repertoires. Clonotypes were analyzed with BioAnalyzer and version 0.6.5 of the immunarch R package. Richness was estimated after downsampling every repertoire to the clone count of the smallest repertoire. Clonotypes were classified as expanded, contracted or novel by Fisher's exact tests, with novel defined as zero frequency before treatment. Significantly changed CDR3 beta sequences were clustered with GLIPH2 using simulation_depth=1000 and kmer_min_depth=3, and CDR3s shorter than five residues were excluded. TCRdb obtained this table from immuneACCESS and retained in-frame rearrangements with V and J assigned. These tables miss some clones; where compared with another copy, unresolved V genes account for less than half of the shortfall, and the remainder is unexplained. V and J calls and clone size are as listed in that table; D and trimming were resolved from the DNA. For this sample the table gives several thousand clones, of which around 80% were detected only once. Jointly, the top ten make up 9.5% to 10% of the sample.

About this clone: There is no known antigen for this receptor. Per-nucleotide qualities are absent, and no much larger clonotype sits a single base away.

Bulk bone marrow was analyzed, and T-cell subsets were not sorted. Bone marrow from 11 to 12 myelodysplastic syndrome patients was immunosequenced for TCR beta CDR3 regions before and after hypomethylating agent therapy. For longitudinal repertoire tracking, a baseline bone marrow plus two to three bone marrows at different post-treatment timepoints were contributed by each patient. Genomic DNA was extracted from whole bone marrow, and quality was checked by TapeStation, NanoDrop OneC and PicoGreen assays. V is cut back by 4 bases and J by 4 bases, with 7 bases in the junction unmatched. Per the germline V gene (reference sequence), LNHDA is the CDR1 and SQIVND is the CDR2. From the cysteine through the phenylalanine, the CDR3 covers 15 amino acids. Just the 45-base CDR3 DNA is kept, in frame starting at base 1.

This sequence originates from a human donor with myelodysplastic syndrome. The chain joins TRBV19 to TRBJ2-5; the junction holds 9 bases that match TRBD2. Sequenced here: bone marrow, sampled before or after starting hypomethylating agent treatment for myelodysplastic syndrome (not recorded which). The nucleotide sequence reads TGTGCCAGTAGTACAACTAGCGGGCCCCGAGAGACCCAGTACTTC. This encodes CASSTTSGPRETQYF.